This T cell receptor beta chain was obtained from a study of T cell repertoires in cytomegalovirus infection. As to this clonotype: What it binds is unknown.

V trimming: 5 bases; J trimming: 6 bases; junction bases outside the gene matches: 9. The CDR3 is 14 residues long. TCRdb re-analysed the reads in MiXCR, keeping a single row per CDR3 protein. The repertoire holds around 900,000 distinct CDR3 sequences, with about a third as singletons. The source material was cultured CD8+ T cells from PBMCs, sampled from culture after CMV antigen stimulation. The chain employs TRBV12-3 or TRBV12-4 and TRBJ2-7; TRBD2 matches 8 bases. The TCR originated in a human donor in good health (CMV status not recorded). Some clones in this sample may be carry-over from other donors' samples. The CDR3 sequence is CASSRAGVVSEQYF. The CDR3 bases are TGTGCCAGCAGTCGAGCGGGGGTCGTTAGCGAGCAGTACTTC.